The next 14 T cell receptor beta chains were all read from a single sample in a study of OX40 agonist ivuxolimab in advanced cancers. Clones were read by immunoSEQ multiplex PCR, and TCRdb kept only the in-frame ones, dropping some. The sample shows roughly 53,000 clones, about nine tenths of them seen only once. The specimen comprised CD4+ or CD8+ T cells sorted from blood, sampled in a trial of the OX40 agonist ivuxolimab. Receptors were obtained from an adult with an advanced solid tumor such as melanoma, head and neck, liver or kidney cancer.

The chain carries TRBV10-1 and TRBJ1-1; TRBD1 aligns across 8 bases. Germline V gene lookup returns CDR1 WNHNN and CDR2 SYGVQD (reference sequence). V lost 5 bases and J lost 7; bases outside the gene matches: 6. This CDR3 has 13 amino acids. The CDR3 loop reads CASSRQGAVEAFF. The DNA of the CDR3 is TGCGCCAGCAGTCGTCAGGGGGCTGTTGAAGCTTTCTTT.

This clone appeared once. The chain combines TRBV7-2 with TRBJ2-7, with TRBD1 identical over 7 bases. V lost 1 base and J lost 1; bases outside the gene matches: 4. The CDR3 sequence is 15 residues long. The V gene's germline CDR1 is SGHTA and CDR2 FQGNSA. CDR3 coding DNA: TGTGCCAGCAGCTTAGGTGGGACAGATTCCTACGAGCAGTACTTC. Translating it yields CASSLGGTDSYEQYF.

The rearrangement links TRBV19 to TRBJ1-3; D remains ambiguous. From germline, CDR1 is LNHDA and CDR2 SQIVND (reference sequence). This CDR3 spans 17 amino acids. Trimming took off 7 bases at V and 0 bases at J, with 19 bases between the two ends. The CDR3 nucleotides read TGTGCCAGTACCACACAGTGGAGACCGAGCTCTGGAAACACCATATATTTT. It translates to CASTTQWRPSSGNTIYF.

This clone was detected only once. CDR3 region: CASSLGQNGYTF. As DNA, the CDR3 is TGTGCCAGCAGCTTGGGTCAGAATGGCTACACCTTC. The chain links TRBV7-9 to TRBJ1-2; D gene ambiguous. Between the trimmed V and J ends, which lost 3 bases and 6 bases, there was a span of 8 bases. Germline values: CDR1 SEHNR, CDR2 FQNEAQ (reference sequence). This CDR3 is 12 amino acids long.

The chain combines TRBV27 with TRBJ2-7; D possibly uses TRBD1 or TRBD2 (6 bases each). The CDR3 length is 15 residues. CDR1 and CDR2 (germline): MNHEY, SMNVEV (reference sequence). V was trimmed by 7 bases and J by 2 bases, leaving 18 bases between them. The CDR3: CASKGDREFAYEQYF. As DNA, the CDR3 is TGTGCCAGCAAGGGGGACCGGGAGTTCGCCTACGAGCAGTACTTC.

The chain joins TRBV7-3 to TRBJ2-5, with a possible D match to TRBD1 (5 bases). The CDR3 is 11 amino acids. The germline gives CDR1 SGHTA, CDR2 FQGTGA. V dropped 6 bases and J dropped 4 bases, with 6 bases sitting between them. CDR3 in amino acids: CASSQGETQYF. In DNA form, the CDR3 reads TGTGCCAGCAGTCAGGGAGAGACCCAGTACTTC. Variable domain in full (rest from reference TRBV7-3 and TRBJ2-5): GAGVSQTPSNKVTEKGKYVELRCDPISGHTALYWYRQSLGQGPEFLIYFQGTGAADDSGLPNDRFFAVRPEGSVSTLKIQRTERGDSAVYLCASSQGETQYFGPGTRLLVL.

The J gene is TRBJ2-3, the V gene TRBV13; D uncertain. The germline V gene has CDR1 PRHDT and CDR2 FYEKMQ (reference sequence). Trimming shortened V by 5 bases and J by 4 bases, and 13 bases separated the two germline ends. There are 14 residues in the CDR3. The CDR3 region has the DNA TGTGCCAGCAGCCACGTTGGGGTCTCAGATACGCAGTATTTT. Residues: CASSHVGVSDTQYF. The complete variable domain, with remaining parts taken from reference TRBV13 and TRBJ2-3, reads AAGVIQSPRHLIKEKRETATLKCYPIPRHDTVYWYQQGPGQDPQFLISFYEKMQSDKGSIPDRFSAQQFSDYHSELNMSSLELGDSALYFCASSHVGVSDTQYFGPGTRLTVL.

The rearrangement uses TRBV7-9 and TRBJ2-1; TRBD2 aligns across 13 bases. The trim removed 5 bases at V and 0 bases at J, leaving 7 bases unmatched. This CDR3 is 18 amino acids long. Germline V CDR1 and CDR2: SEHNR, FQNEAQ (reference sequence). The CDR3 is CASSMRTSGGDSYNEQFF. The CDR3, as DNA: TGTGCCAGCAGCATGAGGACTAGCGGGGGAGACTCCTACAATGAGCAGTTCTTC.

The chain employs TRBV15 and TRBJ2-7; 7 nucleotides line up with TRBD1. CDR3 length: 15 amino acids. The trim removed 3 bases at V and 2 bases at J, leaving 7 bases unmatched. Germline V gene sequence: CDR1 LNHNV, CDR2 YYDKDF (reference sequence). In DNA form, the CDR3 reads TGTGCCACCAGCAGCTTAAGGGGGCCAGCCTACGAGCAGTACTTC. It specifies CATSSLRGPAYEQYF.

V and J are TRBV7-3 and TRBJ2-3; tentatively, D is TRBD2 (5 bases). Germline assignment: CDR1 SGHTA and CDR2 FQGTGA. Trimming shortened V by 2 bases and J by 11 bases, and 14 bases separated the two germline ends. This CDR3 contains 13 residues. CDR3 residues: CASSLSGGEGQYF. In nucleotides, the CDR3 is TGTGCCAGCAGCTTATCTGGAGGTGAGGGGCAGTATTTT.

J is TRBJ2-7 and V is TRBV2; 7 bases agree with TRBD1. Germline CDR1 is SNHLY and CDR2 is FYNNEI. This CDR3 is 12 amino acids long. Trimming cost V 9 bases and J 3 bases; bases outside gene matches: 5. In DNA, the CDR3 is TGTGCCAGTGGACAGGACTTCTACGAGCAGTACTTC. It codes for CASGQDFYEQYF.

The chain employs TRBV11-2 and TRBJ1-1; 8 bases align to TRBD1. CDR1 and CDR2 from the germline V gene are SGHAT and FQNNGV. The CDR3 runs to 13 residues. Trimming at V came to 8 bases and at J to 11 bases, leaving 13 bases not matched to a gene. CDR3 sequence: CASRQGLWVPAFF. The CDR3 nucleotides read TGTGCCAGCCGACAGGGGCTTTGGGTTCCGGCTTTCTTT.

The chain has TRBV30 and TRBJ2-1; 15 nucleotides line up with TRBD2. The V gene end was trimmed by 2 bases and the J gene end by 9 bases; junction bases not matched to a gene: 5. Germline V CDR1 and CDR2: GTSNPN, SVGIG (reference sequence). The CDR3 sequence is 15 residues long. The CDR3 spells CAWSRTSGRGGEQFF. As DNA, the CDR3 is TGTGCCTGGAGTCGGACTAGCGGGAGGGGGGGTGAGCAGTTCTTC.

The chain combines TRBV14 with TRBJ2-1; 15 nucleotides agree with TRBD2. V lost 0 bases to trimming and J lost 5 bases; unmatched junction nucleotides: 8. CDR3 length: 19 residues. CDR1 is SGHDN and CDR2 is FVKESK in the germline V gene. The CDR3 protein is CASSQEPTGLAGGDNEQFF. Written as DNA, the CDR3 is TGTGCCAGCAGCCAAGAACCCACCGGACTAGCGGGAGGGGACAATGAGCAGTTCTTC. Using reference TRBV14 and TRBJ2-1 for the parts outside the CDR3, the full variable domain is EAGVTQFPSHSVIEKGQTVTLRCDPISGHDNLYWYRRVMGKEIKFLLHFVKESKQDESGMPNNRFLAERTGGTYSTLKVQPAELEDSGVYFCASSQEPTGLAGGDNEQFFGPGTRLTVL.